This T cell receptor beta chain was captured in a study of cytomegalovirus exposure and HLA in healthy donors. The study's findings and limits: Productive rates of about 90% or about 30% were seen for most TCR beta V segments in an earlier analysis.

PCR amplification relied on 60 Vbeta primers (plus 13 Jbeta primers). Generated by immunoSEQ multiplex PCR, the TCRdb table keeps only in-frame clones and is missing some. This table has tens of thousands of clones, around 82% appearing once. This clone was detected once. Its antigen is still unknown. The CDR3 length is 17 residues. From germline, CDR1 is GTSNPN and CDR2 SVGIG (reference sequence). The germline V and J ends were trimmed by 1 base and 2 bases, with 15 bases remaining between them. The sequence derives from a man aged 18 to 35 in good health and CMV-seronegative. The J gene is TRBJ2-6, the V gene TRBV30; a possible D gene is TRBD2 (5 bases). Sequencing was carried out using PBMCs. The chain's CDR3 is CAWSARRGWPGANVLTF. CDR3 nucleotide sequence: TGTGCCTGGAGTGCCAGACGCGGGTGGCCTGGGGCCAACGTCCTGACTTTC.